This entry lists 30 T cell receptor beta chains sequenced from one sample in a study of tissue T cells after allogeneic stem cell transplantation. This research-autopsy study prospectively enrolled adult allogeneic hematopoietic cell transplant recipients with steroid-refractory graft-versus-host disease. TCRdb keeps only in-frame clones here, not all; method: immunoSEQ multiplex PCR. In the table there are 1,500 to 2,000 clones, over 80% of which are singletons. This sample comprised stomach tissue, obtained at autopsy. The source of these receptors is a male patient aged 60 or over with steroid-refractory graft-versus-host disease after an allogeneic stem cell transplant. Some T cells may be transferred from the graft donor.

V and J are TRBV5-1 and TRBJ1-1; 8 positions agree with TRBD1. The germline V gene encodes CDR1 SGHRS and CDR2 YFSETQ. The CDR3 contains 16 residues. V shed 4 bases and J 1 base; nucleotides not matched to a gene: 9. CDR3: CASSDGDRLGNTEAFF. DNA of the CDR3: TGCGCCAGCAGCGACGGGGACAGGTTAGGGAACACTGAAGCTTTCTTT.

The chain employs TRBV20-1 and TRBJ2-1; D is uncertain. The CDR3 totals 11 residues. The V end lost 3 bases, the J end lost 7 bases, and 7 bases lay between the germline ends. Per the germline V gene, CDR1 is DFQATT and CDR2 is SNEGSKA (reference sequence). For the CDR3, the DNA is TGCAGTGCTAGTAGCCTGAATGAGCAGTTCTTC. Translation: CSASSLNEQFF.

The chain links TRBV6-2 or TRBV6-3 to TRBJ2-2; TRBD1 aligns across 12 bases. V lost 2 bases to trimming and J lost 4 bases; unmatched junction nucleotides: 8. Germline loops: CDR1 MNHEY, CDR2 SVGEGT. This CDR3 is 18 amino acids long. For the CDR3, the DNA is TGTGCCAGCAGTTACACGGGACAGGGGGCAAGGGGCACCGGGGAGCTGTTTTTT. Its translation: CASSYTGQGARGTGELFF.

The chain combines TRBV7-9 with TRBJ1-2; 8 bases align to TRBD1. J gave up 8 bases and V 5 bases, and 10 bases lay outside the gene matches. CDR3 length equals 14 residues. Germline CDR1 reads SEHNR; CDR2 reads FQNEAQ (reference sequence). The CDR3, as DNA: TGTGCCAGCAGCCGGACAGGGTTGGTGGAAGGCTACACCTTC. As protein: CASSRTGLVEGYTF.

The chain combines TRBV7-2 with TRBJ2-7; 10 bases map to TRBD1. Germline lookup yields CDR1 SGHTA and CDR2 FQGNSA. The CDR3 covers 14 residues. Trimming removed 2 bases from V and 6 bases from J; junction bases left unmatched: 4. DNA for the CDR3: TGTGCCAGCAGCTTATCTTGGACAGGGGGCGAGCAGTACTTC. This encodes CASSLSWTGGEQYF. Variable domain in full (rest from reference TRBV7-2 and TRBJ2-7): GAGVSQSPSNKVTEKGKDVELRCDPISGHTALYWYRQSLGQGLEFLIYFQGNSAPDKSGLPSDRFSAERTGGSVSTLTIQRTQQEDSAVYLCASSLSWTGGEQYFGPGTRLTVT.

This clone has just one count. This CDR3 is CASSLVGQSISPLHF. CDR3 DNA: TGCGCCAGCAGCTTGGTTGGACAGAGCATTTCACCCCTCCACTTT. The gene calls are TRBV5-1 and TRBJ1-6; possible D gene TRBD1, 6 bases. The germline V and J ends were trimmed by 0 bases and 9 bases, with 13 bases remaining between them. Germline CDR1 is SGHRS and CDR2 is YFSETQ. The CDR3 extends over 15 amino acids.

This clone has only one observation. This rearrangement joins TRBV9 to TRBJ1-3; 12 nucleotides line up with TRBD1. The CDR3 extends over 17 amino acids. In germline, CDR1 is SGDLS, CDR2 YYNGEE. The ends lost 2 bases at V and 1 base at J; junction bases unmatched: 4. CDR3 nucleotide sequence: TGTGCCAGCAGCGTCGGGACAGGGGGCTTATCTGGAAACACCATATATTTT. Its translation is CASSVGTGGLSGNTIYF.

This chain joins TRBV12-3 or TRBV12-4 and TRBJ1-1; D not resolved. CDR3 length: 13 amino acids. The germline V and J ends were trimmed by 3 bases and 1 base, with 6 bases remaining between them. The chain's CDR3 is CASSLSGNTEAFF. The DNA for the CDR3 is TGTGCCAGCAGTTTGTCAGGGAACACTGAAGCTTTCTTT.

The chain combines TRBV6-6 with TRBJ1-3, with TRBD1 matching over 12 bases. Germline V gene sequence: CDR1 MNHNY, CDR2 SVGAGI (reference sequence). With 2 bases clipped from V and 3 bases from J, the junction kept 2 bases outside the gene matches. The CDR3 totals 16 residues. The CDR3 reads CASSYGTGGYGNTIYF. In nucleotides, the CDR3 is TGTGCCAGCAGTTACGGGACAGGGGGCTATGGAAACACCATATATTTT.

The J gene is TRBJ1-2, the V gene TRBV2, with 7 bases fitting TRBD1. The V segment lost 1 base and the J segment 12 bases; nucleotides outside the gene matches: 11. This CDR3 is 14 amino acids long. Germline-derived CDR1 and CDR2 are SNHLY and FYNNEI. CDR3 residues: CASSEVYRGWRNTF. The CDR3 DNA is TGTGCCAGCAGTGAAGTATACAGGGGATGGCGGAACACCTTC.

The genes are TRBV5-1 and TRBJ2-1; the match to TRBD1 covers 9 bases. J gave up 2 bases and V 4 bases, and 7 bases lay outside the gene matches. The germline V gene has CDR1 SGHRS and CDR2 YFSETQ. This CDR3 spans 16 amino acids. The CDR3 DNA sequence: TGCGCCAGCAGCGCCCAGGGACAGGGCCCCTACAATGAGCAGTTCTTC. This sequence encodes CASSAQGQGPYNEQFF.

The V gene is TRBV9, the J gene TRBJ2-5; D unclear. The germline V gene has CDR1 SGDLS and CDR2 YYNGEE. The CDR3 sequence is 15 residues long. The ends were cut back, 3 bases at V and 2 bases at J, with 14 bases in the middle. DNA for the CDR3: TGTGCCAGCAGCGCATTGCAAGACCCTCAAGAGACCCAGTACTTC. Amino acid sequence: CASSALQDPQETQYF.

The chain joins TRBV3-1 (or the pseudogene TRBV3-2) to TRBJ1-6; D is unresolved. The V end lost 1 base, the J end lost 5 bases, and 18 bases lay between the germline ends. Germline V gene data show CDR1 as LGHDT and CDR2 as YNNKEL (reference sequence). The CDR3 sequence is 18 residues long. The CDR3: CASSQGDPIIHHNSPLHF. CDR3 bases: TGTGCCAGCAGCCAAGGCGATCCCATCATACATCATAATTCACCCCTCCACTTT.

J is TRBJ2-5 and V is TRBV5-1; D may be TRBD1 or TRBD2 (5 bases each). This CDR3 comprises 15 residues. The V end lost 3 bases, the J end lost 4 bases, and 16 bases lay between the germline ends. CDR1 is SGHRS, CDR2 YFSETQ, per germline. CDR3 bases: TGCGCCAGCAGCTCTGGGAGTCCCCAGGGAGAGACCCAGTACTTC. The encoded protein is CASSSGSPQGETQYF.

The rearrangement links TRBV7-2 to TRBJ2-5, with 8 positions matching TRBD1. CDR1 SGHTA and CDR2 FQGNSA come from the germline V gene. The CDR3 is 17 amino acids. V was clipped by 3 bases and J by 2 bases; unmatched bases: 11. The CDR3, as DNA: TGTGCCAGCAGCTTCGCGGGCATTGGGACAGGACAAGAGACCCAGTACTTC. Translated: CASSFAGIGTGQETQYF.

The genes are TRBV29-1 and TRBJ2-6; tentatively, D is TRBD2 (5 bases). Germline V gene lookup returns CDR1 SQVTM and CDR2 ANQGSEA. The CDR3 has 14 amino acids. With 7 bases removed from V and 0 bases from J, the gap between germline ends came to 10 bases. The CDR3 loop is CSASGSSGANVLTF. For the CDR3, the DNA is TGCAGCGCCAGCGGTAGCTCTGGGGCCAACGTCCTGACTTTC.

This clone was counted a single time. The CDR3 coding sequence is TGTGCCAGCAGCTTAGACAGACCGTCAACTAATGAAAAACTGTTTTTT. Its translation: CASSLDRPSTNEKLFF. The chain carries TRBV5-8 and TRBJ1-4; a weak D match, TRBD1 (5 bases). CDR3 length equals 16 residues. The ends were cut back, 2 bases at V and 0 bases at J, with 11 bases in the middle. CDR1 and CDR2 (germline): SGHTS, YDEGEE.

The rearrangement joins TRBV7-8 to TRBJ2-7; TRBD1 is a possible D gene (5 bases). The CDR3 extends over 17 amino acids. Trimming left V 0 bases short and J 4 bases short, with 19 bases between. In germline, CDR1 is SGHVS, CDR2 FQNEAQ. The CDR3 reads CASSLAGQDTYPYEQYF. The CDR3 coding sequence is TGTGCCAGCAGCTTAGCGGGTCAGGACACTTACCCTTACGAGCAGTACTTC.

In its sample, this clone was seen once. The chain recombines TRBV18 with TRBJ2-7; tentative D call: TRBD1 (5 bases). Germline CDR1 is KGHSH and CDR2 is LQKENI. CDR3 length: 16 residues. V was cut by 4 bases and J by 2 bases, with 18 bases left in between. This CDR3 is CASSLIKDIRAYEQYF. The CDR3 DNA reads as TGTGCCAGCTCACTCATCAAGGACATACGTGCCTACGAGCAGTACTTC.

The count of this clone is one. The chain joins TRBV7-9 to TRBJ2-1, with 8 bases that match TRBD2. CDR3 size: 16 residues. Unmatched junction bases numbered 16, after V lost 4 bases and J lost 11 bases. The germline CDR1 and CDR2 sequences are SEHNR and FQNEAQ (reference sequence). The CDR3 region has the DNA TGTGCCAGCAGCTCTCTTCCGGGACTAGTGGGATTTAAGCAGTTCTTC. Translation gives CASSSLPGLVGFKQFF.

This clone has just one count. A read error may account for a junction end that differs from germline. The J gene is TRBJ2-5, the V gene TRBV7-7; possibly TRBD1 or TRBD2 for D (8 bases each). The CDR3 has 18 amino acids. Germline V gene lookup returns CDR1 SSHAT and CDR2 FNYEAQ (reference sequence). Written as DNA, the CDR3 is TGTGCTAGCAGCTTAATATCGGGGGGGACAGGTAGAGAAGAGACCCAGTACTTC. It specifies CASSLISGGTGREETQYF.

This clone was observed once. CDR3 in amino acids: CASSMAGRGYSPLHF. Written as DNA, the CDR3 is TGTGCCAGTAGTATGGCCGGCAGGGGCTATTCACCCCTCCACTTT. The chain joins TRBV19 to TRBJ1-6; TRBD1 is a possible D gene (6 bases). This CDR3 has 15 residues. V lost 3 bases and J lost 8, with 14 bases in between. Looked up from germline, CDR1 is LNHDA and CDR2 is SQIVND (reference sequence).

This sequence joins TRBV6-4 and TRBJ1-2, with unresolved D. V lost 0 bases to trimming and J lost 4 bases, with 9 bases between them. CDR3 length equals 14 residues. Germline values: CDR1 MRHNA, CDR2 SNTAGT. CDR3 protein: CASSDSGSSYGYTF. The CDR3 DNA reads TGTGCCAGCAGTGACTCGGGAAGTAGCTATGGCTACACCTTC.

The V call is TRBV6-6, the J call TRBJ2-7; D remains unclear. V lost 6 bases, J lost 2 bases, and 11 bases lay in between. Germline V CDR1 and CDR2: MNHNY, SVGAGI (reference sequence). This CDR3 comprises 13 residues. The CDR3 here is CASSPVQAYEQYF. CDR3 DNA: TGTGCCAGCAGCCCGGTGCAAGCCTACGAGCAGTACTTC.

This clone was counted once. The rearrangement uses TRBV16 and TRBJ2-3; either TRBD1 or TRBD2 may fit D (6 bases each). There are 15 residues in the CDR3. Per the germline V gene, CDR1 is KGHSY and CDR2 is FQNENV. V was trimmed by 4 bases and J by 3 bases, leaving 14 bases between them. As DNA, the CDR3 is TGTGCCAGCAGCCCCCAAACAGGGAGGACAGATACGCAGTATTTT. This sequence encodes CASSPQTGRTDTQYF.

The V and J genes are TRBV12-3 or TRBV12-4 and TRBJ1-1; no clear D. CDR3 size: 13 residues. V dropped 3 bases and J dropped 1 base, with 6 bases sitting between them. The CDR3 protein is CASSLRQNTEAFF. CDR3 DNA sequence: TGTGCCAGCAGTTTGAGACAGAACACTGAAGCTTTCTTT.

This chain links TRBV19 with TRBJ1-5; possibly TRBD1 for D (5 bases). CDR1 is LNHDA, CDR2 SQIVND, per germline (reference sequence). The germline V and J ends were trimmed by 5 bases and 0 bases, with 23 bases remaining between them. The length of the CDR3 is 19 residues. This chain's CDR3 is CASSPSPTGPLNSNQPQHF. CDR3 DNA sequence: TGTGCCAGTAGTCCCTCTCCCACAGGACCGCTAAATAGCAATCAGCCCCAGCATTTT.

The chain has TRBV11-3 and TRBJ1-1; 7 bases are a match to TRBD1. V lost 0 bases to trimming and J lost 11 bases; unmatched junction nucleotides: 3. CDR1 and CDR2 from the germline V gene are SGHNT and YENEEA. This CDR3 is built from 12 residues. CDR3 sequence reads: CASSLDDRAAFF. The CDR3 coding sequence is TGTGCCAGCAGCTTAGACGACAGGGCGGCTTTCTTT.

This clone appeared a single time. This rearrangement joins TRBV24-1 to TRBJ1-1; D possibly corresponds to TRBD1 (6 bases). Germline V CDR1 and CDR2: KGHDR, SFDVKD. V lost 7 bases and J 2 bases, leaving 13 bases between the germline ends. CDR3 length equals 14 residues. The CDR3 is CATRETGFNTEAFF. The DNA for the CDR3 is TGTGCCACCAGAGAAACAGGGTTTAACACTGAAGCTTTCTTT.

This clone has a handful of counts. The chain couples TRBV15 to TRBJ2-3; TRBD2 aligns across 7 bases. The CDR3 is 15 amino acids. The ends lost 6 bases at V and 0 bases at J; junction bases unmatched: 6. CDR1 and CDR2 from the germline V gene are LNHNV and YYDKDF (reference sequence). CDR3 amino acids: CATRLGGLSTDTQYF. The CDR3 bases are TGTGCCACCAGGCTCGGGGGACTAAGCACAGATACGCAGTATTTT.